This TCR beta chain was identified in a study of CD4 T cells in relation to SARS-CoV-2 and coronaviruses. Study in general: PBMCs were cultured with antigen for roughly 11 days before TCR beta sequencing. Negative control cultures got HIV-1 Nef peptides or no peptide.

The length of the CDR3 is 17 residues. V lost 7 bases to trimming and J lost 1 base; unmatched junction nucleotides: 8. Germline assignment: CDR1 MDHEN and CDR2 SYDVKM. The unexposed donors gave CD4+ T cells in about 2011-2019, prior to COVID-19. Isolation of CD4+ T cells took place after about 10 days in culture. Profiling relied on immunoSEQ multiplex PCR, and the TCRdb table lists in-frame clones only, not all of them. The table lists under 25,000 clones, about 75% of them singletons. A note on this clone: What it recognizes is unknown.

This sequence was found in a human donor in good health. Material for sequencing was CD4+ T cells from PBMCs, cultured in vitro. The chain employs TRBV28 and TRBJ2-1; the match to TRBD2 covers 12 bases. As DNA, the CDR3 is TGTGCCAGCATGGCCGCTAGCGGGAGGGCGTCCTACAATGAGCAGTTCTTC. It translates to CASMAASGRASYNEQFF.